Listed here are 8 T cell receptor beta chains from one sample, sequenced in a study of shared clonotypes between healthy human individuals (dated by TCRdb to 2018 to 2021). Library preparation was by the immunoSEQ multiplex PCR assay. TCRdb obtained this table from immuneACCESS and retained in-frame rearrangements with V and J assigned. These tables miss some clones; where compared with another copy, unresolved V genes account for less than half of the shortfall, and the remainder is unexplained. The sample records around 2.5 million clones, approximately 93% of which are singletons. The ten top clones hold more than 0.35% of the sample. The sample comprised naive CD4+ T cells from PBMCs. Per the publication, the cell subset or site label means: CD45RA+ positively selected. Receptor source: a man younger than 35 in good health. Some clones in this sample may be carry-over from other donors' samples.

J is TRBJ1-1 and V is TRBV7-2; weak D call: TRBD1 (5 bases). The CDR3 loop spans 15 amino acids. V lost 5 bases to trimming and J lost 3 bases, with 16 bases between them. Germline V gives CDR1 SGHTA, CDR2 FQGNSA. The chain's CDR3 is CASSPRVGPYTEAFF. The DNA for the CDR3 is TGTGCCAGCAGCCCCCGGGTGGGGCCTTACACTGAAGCTTTCTTT.

This chain uses TRBV5-1 with TRBJ1-1, with 9 bases matching TRBD1. The germline CDR1 and CDR2 sequences are SGHRS and YFSETQ. The J segment lost 4 bases and the V segment lost 2 bases, leaving 12 bases of the junction unmatched. The CDR3 sequence is 17 residues long. CDR3 coding DNA: TGCGCCAGCAGCTTCACACCATCACGACAGGGGGGCACTGAAGCTTTCTTT. This translates into CASSFTPSRQGGTEAFF.

The chain carries TRBV2 and TRBJ1-5; D possibly corresponds to TRBD1 (5 bases). The CDR3 is made up of 14 amino acids. V lost 5 bases to trimming and J lost 4 bases, with 12 bases between them. The germline V gene encodes CDR1 SNHLY and CDR2 FYNNEI. Here the CDR3 reads CASSQDSLNQPQHF. The CDR3 DNA reads as TGTGCCAGCAGTCAAGACAGCCTAAATCAGCCCCAGCATTTT.

The chain links TRBV30 to TRBJ2-2, with D possibly TRBD2 on 5 matching bases. The CDR3 contains 15 residues. The V end was cut by 3 bases, the J end by 6 bases, with 17 bases between. Germline V CDR1 and CDR2: GTSNPN, SVGIG (reference sequence). The DNA of the CDR3 is TGTGCCTGGAGGCCGAGCACTAGGTTTGCCGGGGAGCTGTTTTTT. It yields the protein CAWRPSTRFAGELFF.

The chain has TRBV5-4 and TRBJ1-3; D possibly corresponds to TRBD1 (5 bases). The CDR3 runs to 15 residues. V was pared by 3 bases and J by 0 bases, with 10 bases between. Germline V lookup: CDR1 SGHNT, CDR2 YYREEE (reference sequence). This CDR3 is CASSSGRFSGNTIYF. As DNA, the CDR3 is TGTGCCAGCAGCTCGGGACGGTTCTCTGGAAACACCATATATTTT.

The chain joins TRBV11-2 to TRBJ1-1; the D gene is possibly TRBD1 (5 bases). CDR1 and CDR2 (germline): SGHAT, FQNNGV. The CDR3 length is 14 residues. V lost 7 bases and J 3 bases, leaving 15 bases between the germline ends. CDR3 sequence reads: CASTLTLGDTEAFF. In nucleotides, the CDR3 is TGTGCCAGCACCTTGACGCTGGGGGACACTGAAGCTTTCTTT.

The genes are TRBV7-9 and TRBJ2-7; D may correspond to TRBD1 or TRBD2 (6 bases each). Trimming cost V 5 bases and J 2 bases, with 13 bases left between them. The CDR3 covers 14 residues. The V gene's germline CDR1 is SEHNR and CDR2 FQNEAQ (reference sequence). The CDR3 is CASSTSRGPYEQYF. The CDR3 region has the DNA TGTGCCAGCAGCACTTCCCGGGGGCCCTACGAGCAGTACTTC.

With respect to this clone: Other DNA sequences from this sample encode an identical CDR3 as well. The genes are TRBV18 and TRBJ1-1, with D tentatively TRBD1 (6 bases). The CDR3 is 15 amino acids. Germline V gene data show CDR1 as KGHSH and CDR2 as LQKENI. V dropped 0 bases and J dropped 2 bases, with 10 bases sitting between them. The DNA of the CDR3 is TGTGCCAGCTCACCACCAGGACAGTCCAACACTGAAGCTTTCTTT. Translation: CASSPPGQSNTEAFF.